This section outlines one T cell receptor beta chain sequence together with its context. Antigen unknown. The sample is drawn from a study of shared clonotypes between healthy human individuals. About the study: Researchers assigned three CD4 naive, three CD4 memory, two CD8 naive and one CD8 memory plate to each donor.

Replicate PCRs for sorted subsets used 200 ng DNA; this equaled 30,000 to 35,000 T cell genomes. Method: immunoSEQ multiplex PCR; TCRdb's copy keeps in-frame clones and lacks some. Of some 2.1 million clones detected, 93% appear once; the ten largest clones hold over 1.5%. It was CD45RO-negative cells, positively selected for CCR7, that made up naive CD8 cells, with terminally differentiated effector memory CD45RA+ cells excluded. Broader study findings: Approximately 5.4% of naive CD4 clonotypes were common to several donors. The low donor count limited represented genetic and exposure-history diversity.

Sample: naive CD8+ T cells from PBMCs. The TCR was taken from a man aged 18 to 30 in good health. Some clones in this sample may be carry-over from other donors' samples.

For the CDR3, the DNA is TGTGCCAGCAGCCCTCGGGACGGAGCCTACGAGCAGTACTTC. The encoded protein is CASSPRDGAYEQYF. This chain connects TRBV7-6 to TRBJ2-7; D possibly uses TRBD1 or TRBD2 (5 bases each). The germline gives CDR1 SGHVS, CDR2 FNYEAQ. The CDR3 extends over 14 amino acids. Trimming left V 5 bases short and J 2 bases short, with 13 bases between.